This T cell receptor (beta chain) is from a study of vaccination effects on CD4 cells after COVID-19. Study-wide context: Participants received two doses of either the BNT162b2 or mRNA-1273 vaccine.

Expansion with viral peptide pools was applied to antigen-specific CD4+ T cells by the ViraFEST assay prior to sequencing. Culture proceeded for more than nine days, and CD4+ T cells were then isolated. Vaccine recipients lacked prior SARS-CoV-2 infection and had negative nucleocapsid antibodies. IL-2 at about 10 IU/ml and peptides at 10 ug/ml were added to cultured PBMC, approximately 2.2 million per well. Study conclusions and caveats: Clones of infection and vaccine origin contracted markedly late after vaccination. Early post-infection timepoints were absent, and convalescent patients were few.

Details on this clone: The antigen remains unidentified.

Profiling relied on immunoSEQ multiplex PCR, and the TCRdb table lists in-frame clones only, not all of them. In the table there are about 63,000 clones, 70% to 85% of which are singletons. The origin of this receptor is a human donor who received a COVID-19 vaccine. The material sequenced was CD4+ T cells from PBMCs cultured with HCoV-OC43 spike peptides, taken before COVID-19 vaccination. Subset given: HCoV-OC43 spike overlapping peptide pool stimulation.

CDR3 amino acids: CASSKAFETTGPYEQYV. DNA of the CDR3: TGTGCCAGCAGCAAAGCCTTCGAGACCACCGGTCCCTACGAGCAGTACGTC. The chain is built from TRBV21-1 and TRBJ2-7. TRBV21-1 is annotated as a pseudogene. The CDR3 contains 17 residues.